What follows describes a single T cell receptor (beta chain). The entry originates in a study of patients and donors after allogeneic stem cell transplantation. TCRdb independently ran MiXCR on the RT-PCR reads; one entry per CDR3 protein. The top ten hold more than 25% of the sample, which has 70,000 or so distinct CDR3 sequences, 26% seen once. Sequencing used blood, either unsorted or a sorted T cell fraction (not recorded which). This receptor was taken from a human donor who was either an allogeneic HSCT recipient or a stem cell or donor lymphocyte infusion donor (not recorded which). It is not recorded whose cells these are; they may come from a transplant donor.

The CDR3 DNA sequence: TGTGCCAGCAGCGAGGGGCAGGGACAGGGGGTTTATGAGCAGTACTTC. It encodes CASSEGQGQGVYEQYF. The chain carries TRBV9 and TRBJ2-7; TRBD1 aligns across 11 bases. The CDR3 totals 16 residues. With 3 bases clipped from V and 7 bases from J, the junction kept 12 bases outside the gene matches. Germline CDR1 SGDLS, CDR2 YYNGEE.